The 25 T cell receptor beta chains listed next were all sequenced from one sample in a study of blood T cell repertoires in COVID-19. Sequenced by immunoSEQ multiplex PCR; TCRdb stores in-frame clones only, minus some. Among more than 130,000 clones, roughly 86% were seen once, and the ten largest hold roughly a tenth. The sample taken for sequencing was peripheral blood. The receptor set was obtained from a man aged 45-60 years with active or convalescent COVID-19.

This chain joins TRBV10-3 and TRBJ2-1; 9 bases fit TRBD2. Germline CDR1 reads ENHRY; CDR2 reads SYGVKD. After removal of 3 bases from V and 6 bases from J, the junction contained 6 bases not matched to a gene. This CDR3 contains 15 residues. This CDR3 is CAISDRAGGGNEQFF. In nucleotides, the CDR3 is TGTGCCATCAGTGATCGGGCGGGAGGGGGCAATGAGCAGTTCTTC.

CDR3 protein: CASSTGQGESYNEQFF. The CDR3 nucleotides are TGTGCCAGCAGCACCGGACAGGGGGAGTCCTACAATGAGCAGTTCTTC. The gene calls are TRBV11-3 and TRBJ2-1; 10 nucleotides agree with TRBD1. The germline CDR1 and CDR2 sequences are SGHNT and YENEEA. V dropped 5 bases and J dropped 1; count of bases not matched to a gene: 5. CDR3 size: 16 residues.

This clone was recorded once. The rearrangement uses TRBV4-2 and TRBJ2-3, with TRBD2 matching 8 bases. V lost 4 bases, J lost 1 base, and 7 bases stayed unmatched. CDR1 and CDR2 (germline): LGHNA, YNFKEQ. CDR3 length: 16 residues. The CDR3 sequence: CASSPFSGGRTDTQYF. The CDR3 DNA reads as TGTGCCAGCAGCCCCTTCTCGGGAGGGCGCACAGATACGCAGTATTTT.

The chain couples TRBV27 to TRBJ1-1; D is possibly TRBD1 (5 bases). The CDR3 is 14 residues long. Per germline, CDR1 MNHEY and CDR2 SMNVEV (reference sequence). V was pared by 4 bases and J by 6 bases, with 15 bases between. The CDR3 sequence: CASSYPGIGAEAFF. DNA for the CDR3: TGTGCCAGCAGTTATCCAGGGATTGGGGCTGAAGCTTTCTTT.

V is TRBV9 and J is TRBJ1-4, with D perhaps matching TRBD1 (6 bases). Trimming removed 4 bases from V and 4 bases from J, with 11 bases in between. From germline, CDR1 is SGDLS and CDR2 YYNGEE. This CDR3 has 14 residues. In DNA, the CDR3 is TGTGCCAGCAGCTCAGGACAGTTTAATGAAAAACTGTTTTTT. Translated: CASSSGQFNEKLFF.

The V and J genes are TRBV6-2 or TRBV6-3 and TRBJ2-4; 7 bases are a match to TRBD2. Germline V gene lookup returns CDR1 MNHEY and CDR2 SVGEGT. After removal of 6 bases from V and 0 bases from J, the junction contained 5 bases not matched to a gene. CDR3 length: 15 amino acids. CDR3 coding DNA: TGTGCCAGCAGCACACTAGCGCTAGCCAAAAACATTCAGTACTTC. It encodes CASSTLALAKNIQYF.

This sequence joins TRBV7-8 and TRBJ2-7; maybe TRBD1 (5 bases). The V gene's germline CDR1 is SGHVS and CDR2 FQNEAQ. The CDR3 extends over 13 amino acids. Trimming pared 1 base from V and 4 bases from J, leaving 8 bases between. The CDR3 spells CASSLGQYYEQYF. CDR3 DNA sequence: TGTGCCAGCAGCTTAGGACAGTATTACGAGCAGTACTTC.

This clone was seen a few times. V gene TRBV5-1 combines with J gene TRBJ2-2, with D unclear. Germline CDR1 reads SGHRS; CDR2 reads YFSETQ. The CDR3 is made up of 13 amino acids. The V end lost 4 bases, the J end lost 4 bases, and 8 bases lay between the germline ends. This CDR3 is CASSPVGTGELFF. Written as DNA, the CDR3 is TGCGCCAGCAGCCCCGTCGGCACCGGGGAGCTGTTTTTT.

The gene calls are TRBV19 and TRBJ2-1; 9 bases are shared with TRBD1. CDR1 LNHDA and CDR2 SQIVND come from the germline V gene (reference sequence). The length of the CDR3 is 17 residues. Trimming took 4 bases from V and 0 from J; bases not matched to a gene: 7. CDR3 bases: TGTGCCAGTAGTACCCAGCCGGGACAGGGCTCCTACAATGAGCAGTTCTTC. Amino acids: CASSTQPGQGSYNEQFF.

The chain carries TRBV15 and TRBJ2-7; a weak D match, TRBD1 (6 bases). The CDR3 is made up of 16 amino acids. V lost 0 bases to trimming and J lost 2 bases, with 14 bases between them. Looked up from germline, CDR1 is LNHNV and CDR2 is YYDKDF (reference sequence). In nucleotides, the CDR3 is TGTGCCACCAGCAGAGATAGGGGGACAAATACCTACGAGCAGTACTTC. This codes for CATSRDRGTNTYEQYF.

The rearrangement links TRBV28 to TRBJ1-1; tentative D call: TRBD1 (5 bases). Germline CDR1 MDHEN, CDR2 SYDVKM. V was trimmed by 5 bases and J by 0 bases, leaving 10 bases between them. The CDR3 length is 14 residues. The CDR3 nucleotides are TGTGCCAGCAGTCTGACAGAAATGAACACTGAAGCTTTCTTT. Protein: CASSLTEMNTEAFF.

The V and J genes are TRBV5-5 and TRBJ1-5; 7 bases match TRBD1. The CDR3 is 16 amino acids. Germline lookup yields CDR1 SGHKS and CDR2 YYEKEE (reference sequence). V was pared by 5 bases and J by 4 bases, with 12 bases of the junction left unmatched. The CDR3 coding sequence is TGTGCCAGCAGTGGTACAGGGGTCCGCCTGAATCAGCCCCAGCATTTT. Translated: CASSGTGVRLNQPQHF.

The rearrangement joins TRBV5-1 to TRBJ2-3, with 10 positions matching TRBD1. The V and J ends lost 1 base and 5 bases, in that order; junction bases with no gene match: 7. CDR1 is SGHRS and CDR2 is YFSETQ in the germline V gene. This CDR3 contains 16 residues. CDR3 bases: TGCGCCAGCAGCTTGTCCGGGACAGGGGTATTAGATACGCAGTATTTT. As protein: CASSLSGTGVLDTQYF.

V gene TRBV24-1 combines with J gene TRBJ2-2; 8 nucleotides align to TRBD1. Germline CDR1 reads KGHDR; CDR2 reads SFDVKD. V shed 7 bases and J 4 bases; nucleotides not matched to a gene: 4. The CDR3 runs to 14 residues. CDR3 region: CATSRTGSTGELFF. The CDR3 DNA reads as TGTGCCACCAGCCGGACAGGGAGCACCGGGGAGCTGTTTTTT.

The sample holds one count of this clone. The chain employs TRBV4-2 and TRBJ2-3; 14 nucleotides align to TRBD2. The V segment lost 4 bases and the J segment 4 bases; nucleotides outside the gene matches: 19. Germline V CDR1 and CDR2: LGHNA, YNFKEQ. The CDR3 is 21 amino acids. The CDR3 sequence is CASSRRHGTSGGGWGADTQYF. The CDR3, as DNA: TGTGCCAGCAGCCGACGCCATGGGACTAGCGGGGGAGGGTGGGGCGCAGATACGCAGTATTTT.

The V and J genes are TRBV4-3 and TRBJ1-4, with a weak D call TRBD1 (5 bases). In germline, CDR1 is LGHNA, CDR2 YSLEER. This CDR3 spans 16 amino acids. Trimming pared 4 bases from V and 7 bases from J, leaving 19 bases between. For the CDR3, the DNA is TGCGCCAGCAGCCCGTCCGGCGGGGGGGGAAGTGAAAAACTGTTTTTT. Amino acid sequence: CASSPSGGGGSEKLFF.

The chain recombines TRBV18 with TRBJ2-5, with D perhaps matching TRBD1 (5 bases). Trimming took 1 base from V and 5 from J, leaving 14 bases between them. This CDR3 comprises 15 residues. CDR1 is KGHSH and CDR2 is LQKENI in the germline V gene. DNA for the CDR3: TGTGCCAGCTCACCACGACAGCTACCTGCGGAGACCCAGTACTTC. This codes for CASSPRQLPAETQYF.

V gene TRBV21-1 combines with J gene TRBJ2-2; the table names TRBD1, a call not compared with the DNA. TRBV21-1 is flagged as a pseudogene. This CDR3 spans 14 amino acids. In DNA form, the CDR3 reads TGTGCCAGCAGCAACGGACAAAACACCGGGGAGCTGTTTTTT. Translating gives CASSNGQNTGELFF.

This sequence joins TRBV27 and TRBJ2-1, with 12 bases that match TRBD2. Trimming at V came to 5 bases and at J to 8 bases, leaving 10 bases not matched to a gene. The length of the CDR3 is 16 residues. CDR1 MNHEY and CDR2 SMNVEV come from the germline V gene (reference sequence). DNA for the CDR3: TGTGCCAGCAGTCCGACCCGACTAGCGGGAGTGGATGAGCAGTTCTTC. Amino acid sequence: CASSPTRLAGVDEQFF.

This sequence joins TRBV7-2 and TRBJ2-1; 10 bases line up with TRBD2. The V and J ends lost 2 bases and 0 bases, in that order; junction bases with no gene match: 10. Germline CDR1 and CDR2: SGHTA and FQGNSA. This CDR3 region has 19 residues. CDR3 DNA: TGTGCCAGCAGCTTAAGGAGACTAGCGGGTGAGTTCTCCTACAATGAGCAGTTCTTC. Translation gives CASSLRRLAGEFSYNEQFF.

This rearrangement joins TRBV28 to TRBJ1-4, with D possibly TRBD1 on 6 matching bases. V lost 11 bases and J lost 7, with 17 bases in between. Germline V gives CDR1 MDHEN, CDR2 SYDVKM. The CDR3 consists of 13 residues. This CDR3 reads CALGGPRGEKLFF. CDR3 DNA: TGTGCCCTGGGCGGGCCCAGGGGTGAAAAACTGTTTTTT.

This chain uses TRBV11-3 with TRBJ2-5, with 8 nucleotides matching TRBD1. This CDR3 is built from 16 residues. Germline V gives CDR1 SGHNT, CDR2 YENEEA. The trim removed 4 bases at V and 5 bases at J, leaving 12 bases unmatched. The CDR3 sequence: CASSSGDRFTGETQYF. The DNA for the CDR3 is TGTGCCAGCAGCTCTGGGGACAGGTTCACGGGGGAGACCCAGTACTTC. Complete variable domain (other parts from reference TRBV11-3 and TRBJ2-5): EAGVVQSPRYKIIEKKQPVAFWCNPISGHNTLYWYLQNLGQGPELLIRYENEEAVDDSQLPKDRFSAERLKGVDSTLKIQPAELGDSAVYLCASSSGDRFTGETQYFGPGTRLLVL.

The J gene is TRBJ2-2, the V gene TRBV19; the D is unclear. CDR3 length: 12 residues. The V gene's germline CDR1 is LNHDA and CDR2 SQIVND (reference sequence). The V end lost 5 bases, the J end lost 3 bases, and 4 bases lay between the germline ends. CDR3 in DNA: TGTGCCAGTAGTTATTACACCGGGGAGCTGTTTTTT. Amino acid sequence: CASSYYTGELFF.

This rearrangement joins TRBV9 to TRBJ1-1; D unclear. Looked up from germline, CDR1 is SGDLS and CDR2 is YYNGEE. CDR3 length: 13 amino acids. V lost 2 bases, J lost 5 bases, and 10 bases lay in between. The CDR3 coding sequence is TGTGCCAGCAGCGTGACCCCGACAACTGAAGCTTTCTTT. Translating it yields CASSVTPTTEAFF.

The rearrangement links TRBV10-1 to TRBJ2-5; 7 bases agree with TRBD2. Germline V gene data show CDR1 as WNHNN and CDR2 as SYGVQD (reference sequence). The CDR3 consists of 15 residues. V trimming: 4 bases; J trimming: 4 bases; junction bases outside the gene matches: 9. The CDR3 DNA sequence: TGCGCCAGCAGTGTAGGTAGCGGGCCTTCAGAGACCCAGTACTTC. Its protein product is CASSVGSGPSETQYF.